This T cell receptor (beta chain) originates from a study of T-cell memory formation after mild COVID-19. Study-wide background: TCR clusters were mostly donor specific. Study results and caveats: Some clones that responded turned up in pre-infection memory, which suggests that cross-reactive memory joined in. The study found balanced CD4/CD8 in clones contracting day 15 to 85 and a CD4+ lean in later expanders.

The authors produced TCR alpha and TCR beta cDNA libraries with sample barcodes and UMIs by 5'RACE using constant-segment primers. TCRdb re-called the 5' RACE reads with MiXCR, one entry per CDR3 protein. Of 200,000 to 300,000 distinct CDR3 sequences in the sample, over 15% were seen once. V lost 0 bases to trimming and J lost 0 bases, with 6 bases between them. This CDR3 spans 15 amino acids. Germline loops: CDR1 MGHRA, CDR2 YSYEKL. As to this clonotype: Its matching antigen is unknown.

The gene calls are TRBV4-1 and TRBJ1-5, with D hard to call. The TCR comes from a young man who had mild COVID-19 (a few samples of this study predate the infection). Cell type and time point are not known. Sequencing was performed on PBMCs or a T cell subset sorted from them (not recorded which). Written as DNA, the CDR3 is TGCGCCAGCAGCCAAGATGGGGATAGCAATCAGCCCCAGCATTTT. This translates into CASSQDGDSNQPQHF.